The rows below give T cell receptor beta chains drawn from one sample of a study of T cells in Graves' hyperthyroidism and ophthalmopathy. TCRdb reprocessed the multiplex PCR reads via MiXCR and lists one record per CDR3 protein. The sample has a few hundred thousand distinct CDR3 sequences; 15% to 20% are singletons. The sample taken for sequencing was blood. All receptors derive from a man between 35 and 55 years old with Graves' hyperthyroidism. CDR3s include the opening cysteine and the closing phenylalanine or tryptophan. The D gene is left open where the match is weak. A clone size is listed for some rows: how often the clone was seen (once, few, many), or a class if it is expanded.

NA	TRBV7-9	many	TRBJ1-3	TGTGCCAGCAGCTTCTCATTAACTGGAAACACCATATATTTT	CASSFSLTGNTIYF
NA	TRBV28	many	TRBJ2-7	TGTGCCAGCATCGGCAGGGCCTACGAGCAGTACTTC	CASIGRAYEQYF
TRBD1	TRBV2	many	TRBJ1-2	TGTGCCAGCAGAGAACAGGGGGCGAATGGCTACACCTTC	CASREQGANGYTF
NA	TRBV7-6	NA	TRBJ1-2	TGTGCCAGCAGCTCCCGAACCTCCAGAGGGTCGGACTATGGCTACACCTTC	CASSSRTSRGSDYGYTF
NA	TRBV7-2	NA	TRBJ1-4	TGTGCCAGCAGAAACCAGGGAGGAGGAAATGAAAAACTGTTTTTT	CASRNQGGGNEKLFF
TRBD2	TRBV7-2	many	TRBJ2-1	TGTGCCAGCAGCCTTGTCAGCGGGGGCCACAATGAGCAGTTCTTC	CASSLVSGGHNEQFF
TRBD1	TRBV20-1	many	TRBJ1-1	TGCAGTGCTAGTAATGGACAGGGAACTGAAGCTTTCTTT	CSASNGQGTEAFF
TRBD1	TRBV7-9	NA	TRBJ2-3	TGTGCCAGCAGCGGACCCCCGGGACAGGGGGCTACAGATACGCAGTGTTTT	CASSGPPGQGATDTQCF
NA	TRBV7-3	many	TRBJ2-1	TGTGCCAGCAGCTTAACGTTTAGCAATGAGCAGTTCTTC	CASSLTFSNEQFF
NA	TRBV6-1	NA	TRBJ2-3	TGTGCCAGCACCCGAATCGGGGGAACCACAGATACGCAGTATTTT	CASTRIGGTTDTQYF
NA	TRBV28	many	TRBJ1-5	TGTGCCAGCAGTTTACTGGGCCCGTATAGCAATCAGCCCCAGCATTTT	CASSLLGPYSNQPQHF
NA	TRBV20-1	NA	TRBJ1-3	TGCAGTGCTACGGGACGGATCTCTGGAAACACCATATATTTT	CSATGRISGNTIYF
NA	TRBV7-2	many	TRBJ1-2	TGTGCCAGCAGCCTACAGGGAGGCGGCTACACCTTC	CASSLQGGGYTF
NA	TRBV7-8	few	TRBJ2-6	TGTGCCAGCAGCTTGTCCGGGACTTACTCTGGGGCCAACGTCCTGACTTTC	CASSLSGTYSGANVLTF
TRBD1	TRBV9	many	TRBJ1-1	TGTGCCAGCAGCGAAACAGGGGAGTACACTGAAGCTTTCTTT	CASSETGEYTEAFF
NA	TRBV25-1	few	TRBJ1-2	TGTGCCAGCAGTGAAAGGGCTGGTGGGCTTGGTGGCTACACCTTC	CASSERAGGLGGYTF
NA	TRBV7-9	many	TRBJ2-5	TGTGCCAGCAGTCGAACGGGACGCTGGGGGACCCAGTACTTC	CASSRTGRWGTQYF
TRBD1	TRBV2	many	TRBJ1-4	TGTGCCAGCACCGGACAGGGGGCCGCTAATGAAAAACTGTTTTTT	CASTGQGAANEKLFF
NA	TRBV9	few	TRBJ2-5	TGTGCCAGCAGCCCCCAGGGAGTATGGGAGACCCAGTACTTC	CASSPQGVWETQYF
NA	TRBV30	many	TRBJ2-5	TGTGCCTGGAGTAGCCAGTGGCCCTACCAAGAGACCCAGTACTTC	CAWSSQWPYQETQYF
NA	TRBV7-2	many	TRBJ2-7	TGTGCCAGCAGCTCGCAGTGGGGCTCCATCTACGAGCAGTACTTC	CASSSQWGSIYEQYF
NA	TRBV19	NA	TRBJ2-1	TGTGCCAGTAGTATAGATCAGGAGGGTTCCTACAATGAGCAGTTCTTC	CASSIDQEGSYNEQFF
TRBD1	TRBV5-1	many	TRBJ1-6	TGCGCCAGCAGCCCTTCCGGGACAGGGCTGAATAATTCACCCCTCCACTTT	CASSPSGTGLNNSPLHF
NA	TRBV29-1	many	TRBJ2-1	TGCAGCGTTGGAAGAGGGGAAGGCCACAATGAGCAGTTCTTC	CSVGRGEGHNEQFF
NA	TRBV20-1	few	TRBJ2-6	TGCAGTGCTAGCCGTAGCTCTGGGGCCGACGTCCTGACTTTC	CSASRSSGADVLTF
NA	TRBV12-3/TRBV12-4	NA	TRBJ2-3	TGTGCCAGCAGTTTAGACTCATCAGATACGCAGTATTTT	CASSLDSSDTQYF
NA	TRBV6-1	NA	TRBJ1-2	TGTGCCAGCAGTGACCCCGGGACTGTCTATGGCTACACCTTC	CASSDPGTVYGYTF
NA	TRBV20-1	NA	TRBJ2-2	TGCAGTGCTACGAGGAGGAACTGGAGGGGGAAGAGGAACACCGGGGAGCTGTTTTTT	CSATRRNWRGKRNTGELFF
TRBD1	TRBV12-3/TRBV12-4	NA	TRBJ1-4	TGTGCCACGAGCTGGGACAGCGAAAAACTGTTTTTT	CATSWDSEKLFF
TRBD1	TRBV20-1	many	TRBJ1-2	TGCAGTGCCAGACAGGGAGACTATGGCTACACCTTC	CSARQGDYGYTF
NA	TRBV27	many	TRBJ2-6	TGTGCCAGCAGTTTCGCGAGCTCTGGGGCCAACGTCCTGACTTTC	CASSFASSGANVLTF
NA	TRBV5-1	many	TRBJ2-1	TGCGCCAGCAGCTTGCAATCCGCGGACAATGAGCAGTTCTTC	CASSLQSADNEQFF
NA	TRBV6-2/TRBV6-3	many	TRBJ2-3	TGTGCCAGCAGCTACCGGGGGTTTACAGATACGCAGTATTTT	CASSYRGFTDTQYF
NA	TRBV12-3/TRBV12-4	many	TRBJ2-5	TGTGCCAGCAGTTTAAGACTAGAGGAGACCCAGTACTTC	CASSLRLEETQYF
NA	TRBV4-2	many	TRBJ1-1	TGTGCCAGCAGCCGCCGTGACACTGAAGCTTTCTTT	CASSRRDTEAFF
TRBD2	TRBV5-4	NA	TRBJ2-1	TGTGCCAGCAGCCCCGGGACTAGCAGGAAGTATGAGCAGTTCTTC	CASSPGTSRKYEQFF
TRBD2	TRBV7-2	many	TRBJ2-1	TGTGCCAGCAGCCTGCCCCTAGCGGGGGGGACGGAGCAGTTCTTC	CASSLPLAGGTEQFF
NA	TRBV25-1	many	TRBJ1-2	TGTGCCAGCAGTGATCCTGGCAGGTTCGGATCTGACGGTGGCTACACCTTC	CASSDPGRFGSDGGYTF
NA	TRBV20-1	many	TRBJ2-3	TGCAGTGCCCATAGAGGTAGTTATAGCACAGATACGCAGTATTTT	CSAHRGSYSTDTQYF
NA	TRBV19	NA	TRBJ2-1	TGTGCCAGTAGTATTCAGGGGGGCCATGAGCAGTTCTTC	CASSIQGGHEQFF
TRBD2	TRBV7-9	many	TRBJ2-3	TGTGCCAGCAGGAATAAGCGGGGGGATACAGATACGCAGTATTTT	CASRNKRGDTDTQYF
NA	TRBV6-1	many	TRBJ1-2	TGTGCCAGCAGTTATCTGTCAGGATGGGGCTACACCTTC	CASSYLSGWGYTF
NA	TRBV6-7	many	TRBJ2-5	TGTGCCAGCAGTCCCCCGGGGGTACAAGAGACCCAGTACTTC	CASSPPGVQETQYF
NA	TRBV6-2/TRBV6-3	NA	TRBJ2-2	TGTGCCAGCAGTTACTCCCGAGGGTCCGGGGAGCTGTTTTTT	CASSYSRGSGELFF
TRBD2	TRBV3-1	NA	TRBJ2-2	TGTGCCAGCAGCCAAAGTAGCGGGACCGGGGAGCTGTTTTTT	CASSQSSGTGELFF
NA	TRBV18	few	TRBJ1-5	TGTGCCAGCTCACGCTTGGGGGATGGGGGCAATCAGCCCCAGCATTTT	CASSRLGDGGNQPQHF
NA	TRBV7-2	many	TRBJ1-2	TGTGCCAGCAGCTTACGGCAGACTAACTATGGCTACACCTTC	CASSLRQTNYGYTF
TRBD1	TRBV29-1	many	TRBJ1-4	TGCAGCGTTGAAGAAGGGGGCGGGGAAAAACTGTTTTTT	CSVEEGGGEKLFF
NA	TRBV2	many	TRBJ1-5	TGTGCCAGCAGTCTTCTTGGGGCAGACAAAGAATTCCAGCATTTT	CASSLLGADKEFQHF
NA	TRBV5-4	few	TRBJ2-3	TGTGCCAGCAGCTCCATTGATCGGTTTAGCACAGATACGCAGTATTTT	CASSSIDRFSTDTQYF
TRBD1	TRBV6-1	many	TRBJ2-3	TGTGCCAGCTCAATGGGAACAGGGGCAGCAGATACGCAGTATTTT	CASSMGTGAADTQYF
NA	TRBV3-1	NA	TRBJ2-7	TGTGCCAGCGGCCAAAATACCTACGAGCAGTACTTC	CASGQNTYEQYF
TRBD2	TRBV20-1	many	TRBJ2-5	TGCAGTGCCCGGGACCAGGGAGGGATGGCGGAGACCCAGTACTTC	CSARDQGGMAETQYF
TRBD1	TRBV5-6	many	TRBJ2-3	TGTGCCAGCAGTTCCCAGGGGGCTAGCACAGATACGCAGTATTTT	CASSSQGASTDTQYF
TRBD1	TRBV18	many	TRBJ2-1	TGTGCCAGCTCCCTATTAGGGACAGACAATGAGCAGTTCTTC	CASSLLGTDNEQFF
NA	TRBV20-1	NA	TRBJ2-2	TGCAGTGCTACCCTAAAGGGGGGCGGGGAGCTGTTTTTT	CSATLKGGGELFF
NA	TRBV6-1	NA	TRBJ2-7	TGTGCCAGCAGTGATTGGGGGATCTCCTACGAGCAGTACTTC	CASSDWGISYEQYF
NA	TRBV7-9	NA	TRBJ2-5	TGTGCCAGCAGCTTGGCAGGGGTGGAGACCCAGTACTTC	CASSLAGVETQYF
NA	TRBV7-8	many	TRBJ1-5	TGTGCCAGCAGCCGACTCCAGGATTGGAGTCGCAATCAGCCCCAGCATTTT	CASSRLQDWSRNQPQHF